This paragraph reports one T cell receptor beta chain. Trimming took off 5 bases at V and 12 bases at J, with 11 bases between the two ends. This CDR3 is 12 amino acids long. The germline gives CDR1 SGHVS, CDR2 FQNEAQ. Profiled with immunoSEQ multiplex PCR; TCRdb holds only in-frame clones, not every one. The sample shows approximately 170,000 clones, roughly 84% of them seen only once. These data come from a study of cytomegalovirus exposure and HLA in healthy donors. The chain joins TRBV7-8 to TRBJ1-6; a possible D gene is TRBD1 (6 bases). This receptor was identified in a man younger than 40 in good health and CMV-seropositive. The sequenced material came from PBMCs. As DNA, the CDR3 is TGTGCCAGCAGCAACCGACAGGAACCCCTCCACTTT. Its translation is CASSNRQEPLHF.